This T cell receptor beta chain originates from a study of blood T cell repertoires in COVID-19 (dated by TCRdb to 2018 to 2020). A note on the overall study: Collaborator samples came from the United States, Italy and Spain and covered acute and convalescent phases of COVID-19. The material from the prospective study consisted of cDNA or gDNA derived from T cells, B-cell-depleted T cells, or PBMCs. Subjects who had been exposed to COVID-19, were actively infected with it, or had recovered from it provided the deeply sampled blood TCRbeta repertoires that made up the dataset. The repertoires were made available in a free public database intended to serve as a resource for research on the immune response to SARS-CoV-2. The samples were drawn from two sources: the first 160 participants of the ongoing ImmuneRACE study, and 1,000 to 1,500 subjects contributed by 6 global collaborators. Nearly every sample came with metadata listing a de-identified subject ID, COVID-19 status, age in years and sex. Where available, HLA class I and class II types were taken from metadata supplied by the sample provider and were not determined by assay-based typing.

Summary of the overall study and its limitations: Clinical and demographic metadata were provided uncurated, with the amount varying by source and participant.

The collaborating institutions used their own protocols to collect whole blood in K2EDTA tubes. Collaborator samples were shipped for TCRbeta analysis as frozen whole blood, isolated PBMCs, or DNA extracted from either sample type. The immunoSEQ Assay, a bias-controlled multiplex PCR, was used to amplify TCRbeta CDR3 regions from genomic DNA. Per the original workflow: The number of nucleated cells in each sample was estimated by amplification of reference gene primers within the assay. To quantify the absolute abundance of each unique TCRbeta CDR3 rearrangement, sequence reads were collapsed and filtered. Productive Simpson clonality was computed per sample as the square root of Simpson's diversity index over productive rearrangements. In its TCRdb copy, this immuneACCESS table keeps in-frame sequences only and misses some clones. Where compared with another copy, unresolved V genes explain less than half of these, and the others have no known cause. Clone size and the V and J calls come from that table; the DNA yielded D and trimming. The sample data list about 240,000 clones, and around 86% of these were observed just once. The ten largest clonotypes hold about an eighth of the sample.

Details on this clone: Which antigen it targets is not known. Base qualities are not at hand, and no much larger clone is one base apart.

Looking up the germline V gene (reference sequence) yields CDR1 SEHNR and CDR2 FQNEAQ. Inclusive of the bounding cysteine and phenylalanine, the CDR3 is 16 residues long. Only the CDR3 DNA is retained, 48 bases long and in frame from the first base. V loses 5 bases at its end and J loses 2 bases; junction bases beyond the gene matches: 8. The rearrangement joined TRBV7-9 to TRBJ2-7, with 11 bases in between that match TRBD1. Material for sequencing was peripheral blood. The receptor's source is a woman aged 60-70 years with active or convalescent COVID-19. The nucleotide sequence is TGTGCCAGCAGCCCCGGGACAGGGGGTTTCGCCTACGAGCAGTACTTC. This encodes CASSPGTGGFAYEQYF.